This T cell receptor (beta chain) was profiled in a study of blood T cells in healthy people across ages. Study observations and caveats: TCR beta diversity, measured per million T cells, fell in a roughly linear way with age.

This clonotype was counted many times. The antigen remains unidentified. PCR was performed a second time for about 7 to 12 cycles using a sample-barcoded 5' primer and a J-beta primer mix. One entry per CDR3 protein results from TCRdb running MiXCR on the 5' RACE reads. The sample records around 900,000 distinct CDR3 sequences, around 26% being singletons. Germline V lookup: CDR1 MNHEY, CDR2 SVGAGI. Trimming cost V 2 bases and J 7 bases; bases outside gene matches: 4. This CDR3 contains 13 residues. The V and J genes are TRBV6-5 and TRBJ1-2, with TRBD1 identical over 7 bases. The sequence was collected from a woman older than 75 in good health. Specimen: blood. The CDR3 DNA reads TGTGCCAGCAGTTACGGACAGGAGGTTGGCTACACCTTC. Amino acids: CASSYGQEVGYTF.